This is a list of T cell receptor beta chains from one sample in a study of Graves' ophthalmopathy and Graves' hyperthyroidism. From the multiplex PCR reads, TCRdb called clonotypes with MiXCR, one entry per CDR3 protein. The sample carries approximately 460,000 distinct CDR3 sequences, 13% to 15% recorded once. Material for sequencing was blood. These receptors were collected from a woman aged 25 to 39 with Graves' ophthalmopathy. Each CDR3 is given with its conserved first and last residue. A D gene is named only where the DNA matches it firmly. The size entry gives once, few, many, or a class for an expanded clone.

TRBV12-3/TRBV12-4	TRBD1	TRBJ1-5	many	CASSSPGTGDQPQHF	TGTGCCAGCAGTTCCCCCGGGACAGGGGATCAGCCCCAGCATTTT
TRBV30	TRBD2	TRBJ2-5	few	CAWRLAGLETQYF	TGTGCCTGGAGACTAGCGGGTCTGGAGACCCAGTACTTC
TRBV20-1	.	TRBJ2-5	many	CSARDGATGTQYF	TGCAGTGCTAGAGACGGGGCCACGGGGACCCAGTACTTC
TRBV6-5	.	TRBJ1-2	many	CASSYRGTHYGYTF	TGTGCCAGCAGTTACCGGGGGACGCACTATGGCTACACCTTC
TRBV27	.	TRBJ1-2	many	CASRPTGNYGYTF	TGTGCCAGCAGACCGACAGGAAACTATGGCTACACCTTC
TRBV27	.	TRBJ1-2	many	CASSRYPRQGYSYTF	TGTGCCAGCAGTCGATACCCACGGCAGGGCTATAGCTACACCTTC
TRBV28	TRBD2	TRBJ2-4	many	CASSLMTSFYRNIKYF	TGTGCCAGCAGTTTAATGACTAGCTTCTATCGGAACATTAAGTACTTC
TRBV2	TRBD2	TRBJ2-5	many	CASGGTSSVQETQYF	TGTGCCAGCGGGGGGACTAGCAGCGTTCAAGAGACCCAGTACTTC
TRBV30	.	TRBJ2-7	few	CAWIPNESGGYEQYF	TGTGCCTGGATACCGAATGAGAGTGGCGGCTACGAGCAGTACTTC
TRBV19	.	TRBJ1-3	few	CASSPEGTFGNTIYF	TGTGCCAGTAGTCCCGAAGGGACCTTCGGAAACACCATATATTTT